This T cell receptor (beta chain) was sequenced for a study of blood T cells in healthy people across ages. Study-wide results and limits: Among T cells, TCR beta diversity per million cells dropped roughly linearly as age rose. Strong correlation existed between TCR beta diversity and naive T cell percentage. Estimates based on one million T cells were treated as lower bounds.

The authors ran a second PCR of about 6 to 11 cycles using a sample-barcoded 5' primer and a J-beta primer mix. Per sample, CDR3-containing paired-end reads numbered at least 3 million. TCRdb used MiXCR to reprocess the 5' RACE reads, holding one entry per CDR3 protein. Of 1,300,000 or so distinct CDR3 sequences detected, approximately 63% appear once; the ten largest clones hold 6.5% to 8.5%. As to this clonotype: Its antigen remains unidentified.

The CDR3 runs to 15 residues. Trimming left V 5 bases short and J 4 bases short, with 12 bases between. Germline V CDR1 and CDR2: SGHAT, FQNNGV. Sequencing used blood. The TCR sequence derives from a man younger than 30 in good health. The chain uses TRBV11-2 and TRBJ2-6, with D perhaps TRBD1 (5 bases). CDR3 DNA sequence: TGTGCCAGCAGCATGACAGTGATCGGGGCCAACGTCCTGACTTTC. Protein: CASSMTVIGANVLTF. The entire variable domain, with the rest obtained from reference TRBV11-2 and TRBJ2-6, is as follows: EAGVAQSPRYKIIEKRQSVAFWCNPISGHATLYWYQQILGQGPKLLIQFQNNGVVDDSQLPKDRFSAERLKGVDSTLKIQPAKLEDSAVYLCASSMTVIGANVLTFGAGSRLTVL.